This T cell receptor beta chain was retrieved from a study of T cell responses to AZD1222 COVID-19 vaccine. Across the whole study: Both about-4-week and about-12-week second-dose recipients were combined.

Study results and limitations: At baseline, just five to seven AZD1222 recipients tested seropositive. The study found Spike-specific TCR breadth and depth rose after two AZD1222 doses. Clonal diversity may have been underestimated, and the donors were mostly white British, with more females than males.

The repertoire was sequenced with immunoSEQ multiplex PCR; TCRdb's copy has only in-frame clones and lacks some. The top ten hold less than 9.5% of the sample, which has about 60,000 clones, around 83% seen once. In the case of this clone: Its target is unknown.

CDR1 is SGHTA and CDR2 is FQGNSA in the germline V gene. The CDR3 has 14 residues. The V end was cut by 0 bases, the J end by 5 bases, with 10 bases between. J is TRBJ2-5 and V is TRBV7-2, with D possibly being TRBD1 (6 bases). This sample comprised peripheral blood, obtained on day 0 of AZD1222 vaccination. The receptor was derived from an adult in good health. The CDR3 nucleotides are TGTGCCAGCAGCTTAGCAGGGGGTCGGGAGACCCAGTACTTC. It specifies CASSLAGGRETQYF.